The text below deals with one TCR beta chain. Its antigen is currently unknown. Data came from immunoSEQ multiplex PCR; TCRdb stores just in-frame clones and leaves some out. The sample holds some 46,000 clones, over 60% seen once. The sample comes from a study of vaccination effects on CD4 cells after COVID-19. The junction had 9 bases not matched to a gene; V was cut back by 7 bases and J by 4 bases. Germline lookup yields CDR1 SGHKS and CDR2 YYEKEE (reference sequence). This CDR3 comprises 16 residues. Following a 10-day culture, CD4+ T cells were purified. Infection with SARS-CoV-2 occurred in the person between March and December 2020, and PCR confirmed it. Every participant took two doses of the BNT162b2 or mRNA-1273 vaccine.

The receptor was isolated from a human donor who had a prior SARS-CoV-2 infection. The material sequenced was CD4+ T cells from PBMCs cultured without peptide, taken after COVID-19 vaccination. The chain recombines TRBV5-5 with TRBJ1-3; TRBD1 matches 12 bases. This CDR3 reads CASHEGQGAPGNTIYF. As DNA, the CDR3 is TGTGCCAGCCATGAGGGACAGGGGGCGCCGGGAAACACCATATATTTT.